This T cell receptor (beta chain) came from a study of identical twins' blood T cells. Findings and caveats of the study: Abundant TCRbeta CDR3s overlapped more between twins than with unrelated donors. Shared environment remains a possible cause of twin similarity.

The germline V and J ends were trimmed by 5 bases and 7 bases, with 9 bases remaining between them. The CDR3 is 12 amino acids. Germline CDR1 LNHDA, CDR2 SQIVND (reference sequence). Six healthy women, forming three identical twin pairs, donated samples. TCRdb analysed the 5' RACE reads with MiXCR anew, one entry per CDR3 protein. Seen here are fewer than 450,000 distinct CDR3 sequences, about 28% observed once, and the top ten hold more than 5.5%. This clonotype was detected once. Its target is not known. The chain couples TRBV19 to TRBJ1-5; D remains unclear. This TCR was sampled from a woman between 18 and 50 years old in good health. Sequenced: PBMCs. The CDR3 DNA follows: TGTGCCAGTAGTGACATTGGCCAGCCCCAGCATTTT. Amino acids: CASSDIGQPQHF.